These T cell receptor beta chains were read from a single sample in a study of blood T cells in healthy people across ages. MiXCR, run by TCRdb on the 5' RACE reads, gives a single entry per CDR3 protein. The data show about 720,000 distinct CDR3 sequences, roughly 25% seen once. These same records also appear under a second study, on T cells of mothers and their children.

Sequencing input: blood. The receptors were sampled from a boy younger than 18 in good health. CDR3s include the opening cysteine and the closing phenylalanine or tryptophan. A D gene is named only where the DNA matches it firmly. Clone sizes are given selectively: once, few, many, or a class where the clone is expanded.

D	V	size	J	CDR3	DNA
NA	TRBV21-1	NA	TRBJ1-1	CASSIEHVNTEAFF	TGTGCCAGCAGCATCGAACACGTTAACACTGAAGCTTTCTTT
NA	TRBV18	NA	TRBJ2-5	CASSLTLVRGTQETQYF	TGTGCCAGCTCACTAACGTTAGTTCGAGGGACTCAAGAGACCCAGTACTTC
TRBD2	TRBV5-1	NA	TRBJ2-5	CASSWSSGSLRETQYF	TGCGCCAGCAGCTGGTCTAGCGGGAGTTTACGGGAGACCCAGTACTTC
NA	TRBV28	NA	TRBJ2-3	CASRRSGGVDTQYF	TGTGCCAGCAGGCGATCAGGGGGGGTAGATACGCAGTATTTT
TRBD1	TRBV4-1	few	TRBJ2-1	CASSIRTGWDEQFF	TGCGCCAGCAGCATCCGGACAGGGTGGGATGAGCAGTTCTTC
NA	TRBV3-1	few	TRBJ2-2	CASSQLVSATGELFF	TGTGCCAGCAGCCAACTTGTCAGTGCTACCGGGGAGCTGTTTTTT
NA	TRBV20-1	NA	TRBJ2-1	CSAPQLGGSYNEQFF	TGCAGTGCGCCTCAGTTAGGGGGCTCCTACAATGAGCAGTTCTTC
TRBD2	TRBV19	NA	TRBJ2-1	CASPPGLAVPSYNEQFF	TGTGCCAGTCCACCGGGACTAGCGGTACCCTCCTACAATGAGCAGTTCTTC
TRBD1	TRBV20-1	NA	TRBJ2-7	CSARKLTGSYEQYF	TGCAGTGCTAGAAAATTGACAGGGTCCTACGAGCAGTACTTC
TRBD2	TRBV5-6	NA	TRBJ2-1	CASSTTSGRAWYNEQFF	TGTGCCAGCAGCACCACTAGCGGGAGGGCCTGGTACAATGAGCAGTTCTTC
NA	TRBV12-3/TRBV12-4	NA	TRBJ1-1	CASSKGQNTEVFF	TGTGCCAGCAGTAAGGGTCAGAACACTGAAGTTTTCTTT
NA	TRBV28	NA	TRBJ2-5	CANSFLGWETQYF	TGTGCCAACAGTTTTCTTGGGTGGGAGACCCAGTACTTC
NA	TRBV29-1	few	TRBJ2-7	CSAASYNEQYF	TGCAGCGCCGCATCGTATAACGAGCAGTACTTC
NA	TRBV4-3	few	TRBJ2-6	CASSQGQDLGSGANVLTF	TGCGCCAGCAGCCAAGGACAGGACCTAGGCTCTGGGGCCAACGTCCTGACTTTC
NA	TRBV20-1	NA	TRBJ2-7	CSARPPTSYEQYF	TGCAGTGCTAGACCCCCTACTAGCTACGAGCAGTACTTC
NA	TRBV29-1	NA	TRBJ2-3	CSVEDPGHFRITDTQYF	TGCAGCGTTGAAGACCCCGGACACTTCAGAATCACAGATACGCAGTATTTT